The 3 T cell receptor beta chains below all came from one sample that was sequenced in a study of cytomegalovirus exposure and HLA in healthy donors. The PCR contained 60 Vbeta and 13 Jbeta primers. The method was immunoSEQ multiplex PCR; TCRdb's version includes in-frame clones alone and lacks a portion of them. The table has tens of thousands of clones, under 80% seen once. The sample taken for sequencing was PBMCs. These receptors originate from a male donor in good health and CMV-seropositive.

The DNA for the CDR3 is TGCGCCAGCAGCCAACCCCGGGACAGGGGTGGAGAGCAGTACTTC. It translates to CASSQPRDRGGEQYF. The J gene is TRBJ2-7, the V gene TRBV4-1; TRBD1 matches 10 bases. Trimming cost V 2 bases and J 7 bases; bases outside gene matches: 8. Germline loops: CDR1 MGHRA, CDR2 YSYEKL. The CDR3 is 15 residues long.

The V call is TRBV9, the J call TRBJ2-1; TRBD2 aligns across 9 bases. The CDR3 spans 14 residues. Germline values: CDR1 SGDLS, CDR2 YYNGEE. V shed 1 base, J shed 4 bases, and the junction held 0 bases outside the gene matches. CDR3 loop: CASSVSGGYNEQFF. Written as DNA, the CDR3 is TGTGCCAGCAGCGTAAGCGGGGGGTACAATGAGCAGTTCTTC.

V usage is TRBV28 and J usage is TRBJ2-7; 9 positions agree with TRBD1. CDR1 is MDHEN, CDR2 SYDVKM, per germline. V shed 4 bases and J 3 bases; nucleotides not matched to a gene: 7. This CDR3 spans 15 amino acids. The CDR3 nucleotides read TGTGCCAGCAGTTCCACCGGGACAGGGAACTACGAGCAGTACTTC. Translating it yields CASSSTGTGNYEQYF. Using reference TRBV28 and TRBJ2-7 for the parts outside the CDR3, the full variable domain is DVKVTQSSRYLVKRTGEKVFLECVQDMDHENMFWYRQDPGLGLRLIYFSYDVKMKEKGDIPEGYSVSREKKERFSLILESASTNQTSMYLCASSSTGTGNYEQYFGPGTRLTVT.